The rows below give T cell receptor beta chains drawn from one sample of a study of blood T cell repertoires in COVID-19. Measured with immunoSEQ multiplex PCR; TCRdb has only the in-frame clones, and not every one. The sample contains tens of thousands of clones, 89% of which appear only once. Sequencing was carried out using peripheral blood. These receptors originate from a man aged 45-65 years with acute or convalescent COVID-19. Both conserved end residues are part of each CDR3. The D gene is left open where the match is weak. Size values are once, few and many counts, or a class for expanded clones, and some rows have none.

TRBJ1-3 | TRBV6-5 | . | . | CASSYGPSGNTIYF | TGTGCCAGCAGTTACGGCCCTTCTGGAAACACCATATATTTT
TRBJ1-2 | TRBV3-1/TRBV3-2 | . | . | CASSQDPRYGYTF | TGTGCCAGCAGCCAAGATCCGCGCTATGGCTACACCTTC
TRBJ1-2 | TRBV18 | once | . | CASSSGAIGYGYTF | TGTGCCAGCTCGTCAGGGGCAATCGGCTATGGCTACACCTTC
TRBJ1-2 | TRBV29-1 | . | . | CSVARRTDEGYTF | TGCAGCGTTGCGCGACGGACTGACGAGGGCTACACCTTC
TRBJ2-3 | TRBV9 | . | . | CASSVTSGMPDTQYF | TGTGCCAGCAGCGTTACTAGTGGCATGCCAGATACGCAGTATTTT
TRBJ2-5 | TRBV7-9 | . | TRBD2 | CASSLLAGEETQYF | TGTGCCAGCAGCTTACTAGCGGGAGAAGAGACCCAGTACTTC
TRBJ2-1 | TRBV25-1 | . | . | CASSDDPGGYEQFF | TGTGCCAGCAGTGACGATCCGGGTGGCTATGAGCAGTTCTTC
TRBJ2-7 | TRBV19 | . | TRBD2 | CASSRSPGLAGLRSYEQYF | TGTGCCAGTAGTCGATCGCCGGGACTAGCGGGCCTACGCTCCTACGAGCAGTACTTC
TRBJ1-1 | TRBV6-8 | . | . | CASSYRSFGNAEAFF | TGTGCCAGCAGTTACAGGAGTTTCGGGAACGCTGAAGCTTTCTTT
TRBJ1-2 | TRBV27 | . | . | CASSPDSGYGYTF | TGTGCCAGCAGTCCGGACTCGGGATATGGCTACACCTTC
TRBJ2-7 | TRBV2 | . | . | CASLPRADSYEQYF | TGTGCCAGCCTGCCGCGGGCAGACTCCTACGAGCAGTACTTC
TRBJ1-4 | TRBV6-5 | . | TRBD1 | CASMGQGREKLFF | TGTGCCAGCATGGGACAGGGGAGAGAAAAACTGTTTTTT
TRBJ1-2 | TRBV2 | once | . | CASTWTPKGGYTF | TGTGCCAGCACCTGGACTCCCAAGGGCGGCTACACCTTC
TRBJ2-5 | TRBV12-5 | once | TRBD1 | CASGAPGTGDETQYF | TGTGCTAGTGGCGCCCCCGGGACAGGGGACGAGACCCAGTACTTC
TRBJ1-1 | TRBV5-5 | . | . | CASSWEQGRTEAFF | TGTGCCAGCAGCTGGGAACAGGGAAGGACTGAAGCTTTCTTT
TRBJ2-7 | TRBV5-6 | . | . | CASSLASNSWYGEQYF | TGTGCCAGCAGCTTGGCCTCGAACAGCTGGTACGGCGAGCAGTACTTC
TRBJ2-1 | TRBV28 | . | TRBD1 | CASVGAGGRGQFF | TGTGCCAGCGTTGGGGCAGGGGGAAGGGGGCAGTTCTTC
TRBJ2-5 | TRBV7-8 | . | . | CASSFLHRAGAQGTQYF | TGTGCCAGCAGCTTTCTTCACAGGGCCGGGGCCCAGGGAACCCAGTACTTC
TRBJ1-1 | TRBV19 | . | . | CASSPGPLNTEAFF | TGTGCCAGTAGTCCAGGTCCCTTGAACACTGAAGCTTTCTTT
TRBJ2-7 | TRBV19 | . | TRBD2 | CASSITGGLDEQYF | TGTGCCAGTAGTATTACGGGAGGGCTGGACGAGCAGTACTTC
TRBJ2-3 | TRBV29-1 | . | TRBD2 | CSVVAGGADTQYF | TGCAGCGTTGTAGCGGGAGGTGCAGATACGCAGTATTTT
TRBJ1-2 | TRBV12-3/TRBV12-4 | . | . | CASSHFGGYTF | TGTGCCAGCAGCCACTTTGGTGGCTACACCTTC
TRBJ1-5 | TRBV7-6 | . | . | CASSLGGEGQPQHF | TGTGCCAGCAGCTTAGGGGGGGAGGGTCAGCCCCAGCATTTT
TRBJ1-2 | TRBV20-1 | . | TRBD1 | CSVRDSDGYTF | TGCAGTGTCCGGGACAGCGATGGCTACACCTTC
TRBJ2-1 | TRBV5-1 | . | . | CASKEADEQFF | TGCGCCAGCAAGGAGGCAGACGAGCAGTTCTTC
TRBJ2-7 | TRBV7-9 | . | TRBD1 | CASSLSGQGNKQYF | TGTGCCAGCAGCTTATCGGGACAGGGGAACAAGCAGTACTTC
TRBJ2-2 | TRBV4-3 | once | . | CASSQPWKGAGGELFF | TGCGCCAGCAGCCAACCTTGGAAGGGAGCCGGAGGGGAGCTGTTTTTT
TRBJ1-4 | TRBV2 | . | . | CASSAFMATNEKLFF | TGTGCCAGCAGTGCCTTCATGGCTACTAATGAAAAACTGTTTTTT
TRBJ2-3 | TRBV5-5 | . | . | CASSRRGAASTDTQYF | TGTGCCAGCAGCCGTCGAGGAGCAGCTAGCACAGATACGCAGTATTTT
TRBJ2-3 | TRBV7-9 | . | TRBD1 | CASSRQGYTDTQYF | TGTGCCAGCAGCCGACAGGGTTACACAGATACGCAGTATTTT
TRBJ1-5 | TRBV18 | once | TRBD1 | CASSPGQQSNQPQHF | TGTGCCAGCTCACCGGGACAGCAGAGCAATCAGCCCCAGCATTTT
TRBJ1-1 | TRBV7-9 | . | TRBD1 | CASSTRTGGSHRIPKNTEAFF | TGTGCCAGCAGCACCCGGACAGGGGGGTCCCACCGAATCCCCAAGAACACTGAAGCTTTCTTT
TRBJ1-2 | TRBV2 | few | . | CATDYGYTF | TGTGCCACAGACTATGGCTACACCTTC
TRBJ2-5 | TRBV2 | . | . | CASSEMGRLQETQYF | TGTGCCAGCAGTGAAATGGGGAGGCTACAAGAGACCCAGTACTTC
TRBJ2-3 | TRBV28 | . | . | CASSFRGPDTQYF | TGTGCCAGCAGTTTTAGGGGTCCAGATACGCAGTATTTT
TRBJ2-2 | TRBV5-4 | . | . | CASSLDGGHPTGELFF | TGTGCCAGCAGCTTGGATGGGGGACACCCAACCGGGGAGCTGTTTTTT
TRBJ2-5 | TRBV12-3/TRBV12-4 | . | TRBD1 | CASRQTGEETQYF | TGTGCCAGCAGACAGACAGGGGAAGAGACCCAGTACTTC
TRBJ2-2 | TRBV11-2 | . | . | CASSLVRGTGELFF | TGTGCCAGCAGCTTAGTCAGGGGAACCGGGGAGCTGTTTTTT
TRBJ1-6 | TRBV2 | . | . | CASRDRPNSPLHF | TGTGCCAGCAGAGACAGGCCCAATTCACCCCTCCACTTT
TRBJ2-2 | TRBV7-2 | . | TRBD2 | CASSYLSGGRTGELFF | TGTGCCAGCAGCTACCTTAGCGGGGGCAGGACCGGGGAGCTGTTTTTT
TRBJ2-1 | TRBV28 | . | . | CASSSPRGSSYNEQFF | TGTGCCAGCAGTTCCCCTAGGGGTTCCTCCTACAATGAGCAGTTCTTC
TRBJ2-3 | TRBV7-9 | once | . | CASSPLLAGDTQYF | TGTGCCAGCAGCCCCCTCCTAGCAGGAGATACGCAGTATTTT
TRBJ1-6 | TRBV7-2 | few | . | CASSLRDTSPLHF | TGTGCCAGCAGCCTCCGGGACACTTCACCCCTCCACTTT
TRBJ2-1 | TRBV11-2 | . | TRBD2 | CASSSGGWGYEQFF | TGTGCCAGCAGCTCGGGGGGATGGGGGTATGAGCAGTTCTTC
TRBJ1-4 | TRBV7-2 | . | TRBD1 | CASSLRPGQTNEKLFF | TGTGCCAGCAGCCTCCGCCCGGGACAGACTAATGAAAAACTGTTTTTT
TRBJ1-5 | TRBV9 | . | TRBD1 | CASSVIQGSNQPQHF | TGTGCCAGCAGCGTCATACAGGGGTCCAATCAGCCCCAGCATTTT
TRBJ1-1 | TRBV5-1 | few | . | CASSLRGGTEAFF | TGCGCCAGCAGCTTGCGGGGAGGGACTGAAGCTTTCTTT
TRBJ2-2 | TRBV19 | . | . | CASSIGDSTGELFF | TGTGCCAGTAGTATTGGGGACTCGACCGGGGAGCTGTTTTTT
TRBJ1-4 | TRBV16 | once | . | CASSLREKLFF | TGTGCCAGCAGCCTACGGGAAAAACTGTTTTTT
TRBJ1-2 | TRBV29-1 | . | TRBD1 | CSAAQGPLARGYTF | TGCAGCGCTGCACAGGGGCCTCTAGCCCGTGGCTACACCTTC
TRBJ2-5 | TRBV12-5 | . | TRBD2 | CASGPTSGGARETQYF | TGTGCTAGTGGCCCAACTAGCGGGGGGGCCCGGGAGACCCAGTACTTC
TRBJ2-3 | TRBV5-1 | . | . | CASSLEAGHTQYF | TGCGCCAGCAGCTTGGAAGCGGGTCATACGCAGTATTTT
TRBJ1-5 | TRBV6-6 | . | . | CASSYSNRDNQPQHF | TGTGCCAGCAGTTACTCAAACAGGGACAATCAGCCCCAGCATTTT
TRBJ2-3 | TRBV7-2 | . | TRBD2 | CASSFGAGDTDTQYF | TGTGCCAGCAGCTTTGGCGCGGGGGACACAGATACGCAGTATTTT
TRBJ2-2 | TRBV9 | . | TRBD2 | CASSVIASGGYTGELFF | TGTGCCAGCAGCGTAATAGCTAGCGGGGGGTACACCGGGGAGCTGTTTTTT
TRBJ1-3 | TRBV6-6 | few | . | CASSYGGEANTIYF | TGTGCCAGCAGTTACGGGGGCGAGGCAAACACCATATATTTT
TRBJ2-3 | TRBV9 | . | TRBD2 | CASSGRTSGRATDTQYF | TGTGCCAGCAGCGGCCGGACTAGCGGGAGAGCCACAGATACGCAGTATTTT